This T cell receptor beta chain was sequenced in a study of blood T cells in healthy people across ages. General study findings and limits: Age advanced and TCR beta diversity per million T cells fell, roughly linearly.

Primed by a sample-barcoded 5' primer and a J-beta primer mix, a second PCR proceeded for about 6 to 11 cycles. TCRdb itself ran the 5' RACE reads through MiXCR, one entry per CDR3 protein. The data hold about 780,000 distinct CDR3 sequences, with under 80% observed a single time. This CDR3 comprises 11 residues. With 8 bases removed from V and 7 bases from J, the gap between germline ends came to 12 bases. Germline values: CDR1 ENHRY, CDR2 SYGVKD. Comments on this clonotype: Its antigen remains unknown.

Material: blood. V gene TRBV10-3 combines with J gene TRBJ2-7; D not resolved. The TCR originated in a man aged 25-45 years in good health. This CDR3 is CAIVPPIEQYF. The CDR3 DNA sequence: TGTGCCATCGTGCCCCCAATAGAGCAGTACTTC.